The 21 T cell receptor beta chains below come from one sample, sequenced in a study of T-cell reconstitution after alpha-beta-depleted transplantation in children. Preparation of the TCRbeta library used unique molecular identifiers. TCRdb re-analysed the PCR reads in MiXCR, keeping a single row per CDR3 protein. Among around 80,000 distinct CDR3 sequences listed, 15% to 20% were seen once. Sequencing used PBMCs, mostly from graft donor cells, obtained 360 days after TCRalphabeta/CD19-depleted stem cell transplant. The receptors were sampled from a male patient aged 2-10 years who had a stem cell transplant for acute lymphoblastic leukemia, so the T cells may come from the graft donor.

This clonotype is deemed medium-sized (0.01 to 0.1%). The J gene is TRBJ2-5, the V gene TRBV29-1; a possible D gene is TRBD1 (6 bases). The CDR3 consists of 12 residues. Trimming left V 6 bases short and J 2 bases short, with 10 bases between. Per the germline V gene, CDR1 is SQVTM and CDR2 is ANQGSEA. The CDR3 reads CSVRQVQETQYF. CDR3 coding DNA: TGCAGCGTCCGACAGGTACAAGAGACCCAGTACTTC.

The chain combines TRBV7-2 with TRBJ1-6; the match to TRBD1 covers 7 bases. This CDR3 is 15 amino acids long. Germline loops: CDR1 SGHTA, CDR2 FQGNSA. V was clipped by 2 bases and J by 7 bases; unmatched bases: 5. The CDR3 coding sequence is TGTGCCAGCAGCTTACACCGGGACAGAAATTCACCCCTCCACTTT. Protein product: CASSLHRDRNSPLHF.

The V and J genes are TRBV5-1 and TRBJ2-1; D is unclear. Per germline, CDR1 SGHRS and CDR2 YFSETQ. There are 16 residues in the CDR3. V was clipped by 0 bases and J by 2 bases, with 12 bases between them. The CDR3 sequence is CASSLVGANPYNEQFF. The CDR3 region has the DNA TGCGCCAGCAGCTTGGTCGGAGCCAACCCCTACAATGAGCAGTTCTTC.

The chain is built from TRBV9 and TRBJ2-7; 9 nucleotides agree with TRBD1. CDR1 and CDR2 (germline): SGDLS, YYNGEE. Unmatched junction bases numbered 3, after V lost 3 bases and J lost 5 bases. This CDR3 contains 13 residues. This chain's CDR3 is CASSGWDRDEQYF. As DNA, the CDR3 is TGTGCCAGCAGCGGATGGGACAGGGACGAGCAGTACTTC. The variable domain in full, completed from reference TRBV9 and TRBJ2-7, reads DSGVTQTPKHLITATGQRVTLRCSPRSGDLSVYWYQQSLDQGLQFLIQYYNGEERAKGNILERFSAQQFPDLHSELNLSSLELGDSALYFCASSGWDRDEQYFGPGTRLTVT.

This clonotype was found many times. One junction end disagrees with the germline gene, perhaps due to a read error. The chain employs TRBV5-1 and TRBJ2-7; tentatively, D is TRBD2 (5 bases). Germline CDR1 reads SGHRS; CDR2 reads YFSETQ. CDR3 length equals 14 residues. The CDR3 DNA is TGCGCCAGCGGCTTAGTCCCCGGGGTTTACGAGCAGTACTTC. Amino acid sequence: CASGLVPGVYEQYF.

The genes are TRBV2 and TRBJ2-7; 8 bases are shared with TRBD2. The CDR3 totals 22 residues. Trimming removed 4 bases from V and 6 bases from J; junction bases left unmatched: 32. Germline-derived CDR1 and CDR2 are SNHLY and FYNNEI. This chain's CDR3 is CASSGVHPGTSGPLSPYGEQYF. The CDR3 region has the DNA TGTGCCAGCAGTGGGGTTCACCCGGGAACTAGCGGACCCCTTTCGCCCTACGGCGAGCAGTACTTC.

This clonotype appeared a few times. The CDR3 nucleotides are TGTGCCAGCTCACCACAAGCGAGGACGGTCTCCTACGAGCAGTACTTC. Translated, it gives CASSPQARTVSYEQYF. This chain uses TRBV18 with TRBJ2-7; D call uncertain. V was trimmed by 1 base and J by 0 bases, leaving 13 bases between them. The germline V gene has CDR1 KGHSH and CDR2 LQKENI. CDR3 length equals 16 residues.

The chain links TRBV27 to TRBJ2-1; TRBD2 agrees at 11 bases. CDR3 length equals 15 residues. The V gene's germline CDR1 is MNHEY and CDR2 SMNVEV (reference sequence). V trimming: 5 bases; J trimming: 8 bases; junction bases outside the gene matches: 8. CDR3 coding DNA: TGTGCCAGCAGTAGACTAGCGGGACCCGTTGATGAGCAGTTCTTC. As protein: CASSRLAGPVDEQFF.

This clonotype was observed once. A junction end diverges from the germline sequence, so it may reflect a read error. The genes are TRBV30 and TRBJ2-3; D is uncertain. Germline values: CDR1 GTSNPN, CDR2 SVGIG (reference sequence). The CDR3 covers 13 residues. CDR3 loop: CAWCVHGPDTQYF. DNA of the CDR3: TGTGCCTGGTGTGTACATGGACCAGATACGCAGTATTTT.

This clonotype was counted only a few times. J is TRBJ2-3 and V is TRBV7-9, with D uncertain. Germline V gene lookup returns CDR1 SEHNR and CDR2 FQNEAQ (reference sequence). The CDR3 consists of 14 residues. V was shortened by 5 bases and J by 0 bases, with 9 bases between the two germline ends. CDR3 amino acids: CASSRAGSTDTQYF. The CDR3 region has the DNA TGTGCCAGCAGCCGCGCAGGTAGCACAGATACGCAGTATTTT.

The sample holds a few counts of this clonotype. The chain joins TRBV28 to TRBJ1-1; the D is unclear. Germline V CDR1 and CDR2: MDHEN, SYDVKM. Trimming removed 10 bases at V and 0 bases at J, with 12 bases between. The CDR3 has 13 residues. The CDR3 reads CATLWRMNTEAFF. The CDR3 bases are TGTGCCACCTTGTGGAGGATGAACACTGAAGCTTTCTTT. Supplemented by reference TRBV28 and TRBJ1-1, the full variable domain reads DVKVTQSSRYLVKRTGEKVFLECVQDMDHENMFWYRQDPGLGLRLIYFSYDVKMKEKGDIPEGYSVSREKKERFSLILESASTNQTSMYLCATLWRMNTEAFFGQGTRLTVV.

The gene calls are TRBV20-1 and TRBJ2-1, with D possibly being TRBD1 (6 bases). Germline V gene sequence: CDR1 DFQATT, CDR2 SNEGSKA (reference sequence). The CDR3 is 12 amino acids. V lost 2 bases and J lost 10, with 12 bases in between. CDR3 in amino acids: CSARSGAREQFF. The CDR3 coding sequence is TGCAGTGCTAGATCAGGGGCGAGAGAGCAGTTCTTC.

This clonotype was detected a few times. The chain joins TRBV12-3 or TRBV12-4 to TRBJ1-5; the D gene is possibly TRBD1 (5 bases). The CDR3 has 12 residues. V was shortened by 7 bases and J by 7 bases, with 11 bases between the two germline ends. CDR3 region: CASTRGAQPQHF. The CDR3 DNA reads TGTGCCAGCACCCGGGGCGCGCAGCCCCAGCATTTT.

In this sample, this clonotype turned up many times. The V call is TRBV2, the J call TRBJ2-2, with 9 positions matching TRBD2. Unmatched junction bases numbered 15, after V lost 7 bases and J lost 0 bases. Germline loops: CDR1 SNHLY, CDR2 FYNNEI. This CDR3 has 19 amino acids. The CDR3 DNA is TGTGCCAGCACGAACGGGAAAGTTGGACTAGCGACGAACACCGGGGAGCTGTTTTTT. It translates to CASTNGKVGLATNTGELFF.

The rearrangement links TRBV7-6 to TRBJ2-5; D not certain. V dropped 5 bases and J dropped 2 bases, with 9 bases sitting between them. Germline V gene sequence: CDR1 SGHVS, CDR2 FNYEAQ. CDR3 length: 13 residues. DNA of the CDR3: TGTGCCAGCAGCGCAAGGACGCAAGAGACCCAGTACTTC. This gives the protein CASSARTQETQYF.

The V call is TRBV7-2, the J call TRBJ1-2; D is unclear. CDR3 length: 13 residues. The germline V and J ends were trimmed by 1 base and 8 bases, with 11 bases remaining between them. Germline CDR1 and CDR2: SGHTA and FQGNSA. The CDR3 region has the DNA TGTGCCAGCAGCTTAGTCCCACACCGGGGCTACACCTTC. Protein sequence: CASSLVPHRGYTF.

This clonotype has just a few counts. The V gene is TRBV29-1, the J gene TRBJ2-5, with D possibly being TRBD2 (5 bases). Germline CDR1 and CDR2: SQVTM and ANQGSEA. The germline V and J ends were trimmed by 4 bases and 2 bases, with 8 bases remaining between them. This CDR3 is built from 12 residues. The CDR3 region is CSVVRGQETQYF. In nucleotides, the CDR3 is TGCAGCGTTGTCCGGGGACAAGAGACCCAGTACTTC.

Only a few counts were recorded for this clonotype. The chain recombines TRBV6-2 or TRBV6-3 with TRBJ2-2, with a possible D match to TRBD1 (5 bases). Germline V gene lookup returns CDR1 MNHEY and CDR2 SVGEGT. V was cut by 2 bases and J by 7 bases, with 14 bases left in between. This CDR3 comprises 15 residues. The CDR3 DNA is TGTGCCAGCAGTTACCAGCAGGGTGGCCTCGGGGAGCTGTTTTTT. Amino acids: CASSYQQGGLGELFF.

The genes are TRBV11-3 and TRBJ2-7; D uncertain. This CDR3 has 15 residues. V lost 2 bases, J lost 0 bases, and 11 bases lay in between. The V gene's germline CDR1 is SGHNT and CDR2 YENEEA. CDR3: CASSLFGVSSYEQYF. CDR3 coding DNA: TGTGCCAGCAGCTTATTTGGTGTCTCCTCCTACGAGCAGTACTTC. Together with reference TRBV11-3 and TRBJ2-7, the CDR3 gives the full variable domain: EAGVVQSPRYKIIEKKQPVAFWCNPISGHNTLYWYLQNLGQGPELLIRYENEEAVDDSQLPKDRFSAERLKGVDSTLKIQPAELGDSAVYLCASSLFGVSSYEQYFGPGTRLTVT.

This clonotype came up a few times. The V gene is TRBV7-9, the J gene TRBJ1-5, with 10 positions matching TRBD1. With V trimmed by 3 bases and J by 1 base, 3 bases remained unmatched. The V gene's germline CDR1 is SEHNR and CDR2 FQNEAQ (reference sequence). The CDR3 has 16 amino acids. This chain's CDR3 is CASSLGQGLSNQPQHF. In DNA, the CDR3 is TGTGCCAGCAGCTTGGGACAGGGGTTGAGCAATCAGCCCCAGCATTTT.

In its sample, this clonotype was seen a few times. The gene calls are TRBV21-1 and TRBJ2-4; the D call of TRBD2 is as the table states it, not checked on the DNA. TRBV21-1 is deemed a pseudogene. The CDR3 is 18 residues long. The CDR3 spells CASSKAGLAGRAKNIQYF. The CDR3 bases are TGTGCCAGCAGCAAAGCCGGACTAGCGGGAAGGGCCAAAAACATTCAGTACTTC.